The clone carrying this T cell receptor (beta chain) was counted once. These data originate in a study of blood T cell repertoires in COVID-19. Study-wide context: Researchers got acute and convalescent COVID-19 samples from the United States, Italy and Spain. Nucleic acid was either cDNA or gDNA, and it came from T cells, B-cell-depleted T cells, or PBMCs.

Original processing notes: Amplification of reference gene primers was used by the study to estimate nucleated cell counts. Repertoires were generated with immunoSEQ multiplex PCR, while TCRdb's copy carries only in-frame clones and drops some. D and trimming come from the DNA, and the V and J calls and clone size come from that table. The sample lists around 150,000 clones, roughly four fifths occurring once. Trimming at V came to 2 bases and at J to 3 bases, leaving 12 bases not matched to a gene. Germline CDR1 is SGHRS and CDR2 is YFSETQ. The CDR3 totals 18 residues. Sequencing was carried out using peripheral blood. The TCR originated in a man aged 60-69 years with active or convalescent COVID-19. The chain is built from TRBV5-1 and TRBJ1-5; TRBD1 matches at 9 bases. CDR3: CASSFVPQGANSNQPQHF. CDR3 in DNA: TGCGCCAGCAGCTTTGTCCCACAGGGGGCCAATTCCAATCAGCCCCAGCATTTT.